There are a few counts of the clone carrying this T cell receptor (beta chain). Antigen specificity is unknown. The data were obtained in a study of TIL therapy for anti-PD-1-resistant metastatic lung cancer. Overall study: Several tumors were EGFR-mutant and two were ALK-rearranged. Study conclusions and caveats: Patients were highly selected, enriched for treatment-naive, never-smoker and oncogene-addicted cases.

As to time point: pre-treatment sample, taken before nivolumab and TIL therapy. Pleural nodules or supraclavicular lymph nodes made up most of the excised metastases sampled. Adults with stage 4 NSCLC were enrolled in a phase I trial. This was the immunoSEQ v3 assay. Some clones are missing from TCRdb's copy, which holds only in-frame ones; the method was immunoSEQ multiplex PCR. The data show about 100,000 clones, about 71% seen once. The specimen was tumor tissue, collected at baseline. This clonotype was obtained from a person aged 25 to 85 with non-small cell lung cancer.

The CDR3 coding sequence is TGTGCCAGCAGCCCCACGACAGGGGCCGAAAAACTGTTTTTT. Encoded protein: CASSPTTGAEKLFF. The chain uses TRBV4-2 and TRBJ1-4; 8 nucleotides agree with TRBD1. This CDR3 contains 14 residues. Germline V gene data show CDR1 as LGHNA and CDR2 as YNFKEQ. V was clipped by 4 bases and J by 8 bases; unmatched bases: 6.